This TCR beta chain was sequenced in a study of cytotoxic CD8 clonotypes in ibrutinib-treated CLL. This table comes from immunoSEQ multiplex PCR, and its TCRdb copy is limited to in-frame clones, with some not included. The table lists 15,000 to 20,000 clones, about 84% of them singletons. Study observations and caveats: Public clonotypes, an uncommon group, contracted or remained stable on treatment.

J gave up 5 bases and V 5 bases, and 8 bases lay outside the gene matches. The CDR3 consists of 15 residues. Germline V CDR1 and CDR2: SGHTA, FQGNSA. The sample holds a few counts of this clone. Its specificity is not known. The receptor comes from a human donor with chronic lymphocytic leukemia. J is TRBJ1-2 and V is TRBV7-2; 10 bases are shared with TRBD1. The sample here was PBMCs, taken before ibrutinib treatment. The CDR3: CASSLGQGGLYGYTF. Written as DNA, the CDR3 is TGTGCCAGCAGCCTAGGACAGGGGGGACTATATGGCTACACCTTC. Variable domain in full (rest from reference TRBV7-2 and TRBJ1-2): GAGVSQSPSNKVTEKGKDVELRCDPISGHTALYWYRQSLGQGLEFLIYFQGNSAPDKSGLPSDRFSAERTGGSVSTLTIQRTQQEDSAVYLCASSLGQGGLYGYTFGSGTRLTVV.